This T cell receptor (beta chain) is drawn from a study of T cell changes during pregnancy in multiple sclerosis. Trimming cost V 0 bases and J 8 bases; bases outside gene matches: 7. The V gene's germline CDR1 is LGHNA and CDR2 YSLEER. The CDR3 spans 16 residues. This table comes from immunoSEQ multiplex PCR, and its TCRdb copy is limited to in-frame clones, with some not included. The sample lists under 50,000 clones; roughly 88% were seen once. This sequence joins TRBV4-3 and TRBJ2-2, with 9 bases identical to TRBD1. This sequence was found in a female donor in good health, enrolled as a control in a pregnancy study. The sequencing here drew on peripheral blood, taken in the first trimester of pregnancy. The CDR3 region has the DNA TGCGCCAGCAGCCAAGATTCGGGACAGGGTAAAGGGGAGCTGTTTTTT. Its protein is CASSQDSGQGKGELFF.